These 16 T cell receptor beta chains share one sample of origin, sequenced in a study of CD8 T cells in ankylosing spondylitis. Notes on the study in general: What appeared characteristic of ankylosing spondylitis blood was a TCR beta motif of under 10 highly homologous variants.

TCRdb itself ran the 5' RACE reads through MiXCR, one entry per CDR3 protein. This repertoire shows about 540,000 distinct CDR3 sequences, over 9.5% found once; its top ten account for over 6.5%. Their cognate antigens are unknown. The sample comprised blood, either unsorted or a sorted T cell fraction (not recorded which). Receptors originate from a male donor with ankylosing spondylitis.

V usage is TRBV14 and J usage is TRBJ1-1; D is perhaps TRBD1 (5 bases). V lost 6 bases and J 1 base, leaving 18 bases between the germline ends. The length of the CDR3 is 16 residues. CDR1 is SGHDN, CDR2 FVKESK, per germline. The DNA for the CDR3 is TGTGCCAGCAGTCCGTTTAGGGACGGGCCGAACACTGAAGCTTTCTTT. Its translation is CASSPFRDGPNTEAFF.

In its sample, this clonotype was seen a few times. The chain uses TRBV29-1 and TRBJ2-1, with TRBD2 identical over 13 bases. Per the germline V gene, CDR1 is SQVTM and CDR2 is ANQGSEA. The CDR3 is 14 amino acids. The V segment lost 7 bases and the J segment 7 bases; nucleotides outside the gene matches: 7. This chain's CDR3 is CSATSGRGVNEQFF. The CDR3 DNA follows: TGCAGCGCTACTAGCGGGAGGGGTGTGAATGAGCAGTTCTTC.

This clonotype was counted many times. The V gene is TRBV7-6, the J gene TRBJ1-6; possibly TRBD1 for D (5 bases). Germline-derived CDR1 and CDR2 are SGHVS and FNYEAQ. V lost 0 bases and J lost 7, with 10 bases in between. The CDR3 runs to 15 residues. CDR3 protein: CASSLAGGSNSPLHF. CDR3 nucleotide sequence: TGTGCCAGCAGCTTAGCGGGGGGATCAAATTCACCCCTCCACTTT. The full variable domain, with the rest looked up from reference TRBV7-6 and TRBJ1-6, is GAGVSQSPRYKVTKRGQDVALRCDPISGHVSLYWYRQALGQGPEFLTYFNYEAQQDKSGLPNDRFSAERPEGSISTLTIQRTEQRDSAMYRCASSLAGGSNSPLHFGNGTRLTVT.

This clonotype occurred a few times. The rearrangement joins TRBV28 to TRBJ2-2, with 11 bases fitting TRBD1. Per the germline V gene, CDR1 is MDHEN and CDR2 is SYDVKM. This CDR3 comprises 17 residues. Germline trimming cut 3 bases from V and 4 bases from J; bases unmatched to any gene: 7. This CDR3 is CASSFPGQGAVTGELFF. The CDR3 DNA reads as TGTGCCAGCAGTTTTCCCGGACAGGGGGCAGTCACCGGGGAGCTGTTTTTT.

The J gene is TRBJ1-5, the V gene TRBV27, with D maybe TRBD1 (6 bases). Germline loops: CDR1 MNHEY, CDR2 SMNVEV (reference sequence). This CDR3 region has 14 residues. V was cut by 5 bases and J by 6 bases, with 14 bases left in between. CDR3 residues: CASSQRLGGQPQHF. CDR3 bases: TGTGCCAGCAGTCAACGTCTAGGGGGTCAGCCCCAGCATTTT.

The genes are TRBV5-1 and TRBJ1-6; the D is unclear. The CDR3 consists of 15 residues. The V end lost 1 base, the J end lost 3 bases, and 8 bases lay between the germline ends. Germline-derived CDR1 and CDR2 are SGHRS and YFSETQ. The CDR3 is CASSLSIGYNSPLHF. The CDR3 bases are TGCGCCAGCAGCTTGTCTATCGGCTATAATTCACCCCTCCACTTT.

The CDR3: CAWSREDRSDTIYF. CDR3 nucleotides: TGTGCCTGGAGCAGAGAGGACCGCTCGGACACCATATATTTT. The rearrangement links TRBV30 to TRBJ1-3; D uncertain. In germline, CDR1 is GTSNPN, CDR2 SVGIG (reference sequence). The CDR3 contains 14 residues. Trimming took off 3 bases at V and 8 bases at J, with 17 bases between the two ends.

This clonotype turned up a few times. CDR3 bases: TGTGCCATCAGTGACGGCAGGGGGACGACCGGGGAGCTGTTTTTT. Amino acids: CAISDGRGTTGELFF. The chain joins TRBV10-3 to TRBJ2-2; the match to TRBD1 covers 7 bases. The trim removed 3 bases at V and 5 bases at J, leaving 6 bases unmatched. Germline CDR1 is ENHRY and CDR2 is SYGVKD. The CDR3 length is 15 residues.

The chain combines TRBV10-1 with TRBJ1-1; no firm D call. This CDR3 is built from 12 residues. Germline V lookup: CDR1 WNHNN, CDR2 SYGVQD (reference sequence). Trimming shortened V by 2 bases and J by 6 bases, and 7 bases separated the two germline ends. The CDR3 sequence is CASSENGPEAFF. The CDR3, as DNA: TGCGCCAGCAGTGAGAATGGGCCTGAAGCTTTCTTT.

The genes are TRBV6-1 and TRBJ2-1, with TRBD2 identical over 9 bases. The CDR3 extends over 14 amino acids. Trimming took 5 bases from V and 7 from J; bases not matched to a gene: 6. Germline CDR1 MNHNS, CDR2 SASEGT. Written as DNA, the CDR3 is TGTGCCAGCAGTCTCGGGACTAGCCAGAATGAGCAGTTCTTC. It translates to CASSLGTSQNEQFF.

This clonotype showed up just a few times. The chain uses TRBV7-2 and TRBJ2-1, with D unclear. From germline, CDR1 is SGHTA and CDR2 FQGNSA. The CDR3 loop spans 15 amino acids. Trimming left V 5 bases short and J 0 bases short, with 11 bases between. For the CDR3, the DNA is TGTGCCAGCAGCCCTCAACTAAGCTCCTACAATGAGCAGTTCTTC. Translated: CASSPQLSSYNEQFF.

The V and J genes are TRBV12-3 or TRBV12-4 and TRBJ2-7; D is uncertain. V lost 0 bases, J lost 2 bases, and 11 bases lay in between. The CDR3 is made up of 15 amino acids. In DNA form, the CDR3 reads TGTGCCAGCAGTTTAGCGGCAGCTACCCCCTACGAGCAGTACGTC. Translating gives CASSLAAATPYEQYV.

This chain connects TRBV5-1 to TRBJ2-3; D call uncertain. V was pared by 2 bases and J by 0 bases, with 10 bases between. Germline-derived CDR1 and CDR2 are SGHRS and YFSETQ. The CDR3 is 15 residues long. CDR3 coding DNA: TGCGCCAGCAGCTTCCCGACGGCTAGCACAGATACGCAGTATTTT. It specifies CASSFPTASTDTQYF.

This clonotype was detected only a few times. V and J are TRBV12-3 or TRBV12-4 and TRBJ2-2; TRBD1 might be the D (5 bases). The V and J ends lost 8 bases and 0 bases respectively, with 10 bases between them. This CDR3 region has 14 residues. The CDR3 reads CASQQATNTGELFF. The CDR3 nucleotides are TGTGCCAGCCAACAGGCTACGAACACCGGGGAGCTGTTTTTT.

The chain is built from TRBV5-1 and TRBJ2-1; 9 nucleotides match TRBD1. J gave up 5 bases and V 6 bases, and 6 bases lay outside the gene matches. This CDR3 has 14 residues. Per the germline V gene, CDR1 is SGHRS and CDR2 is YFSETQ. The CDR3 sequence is CASNAGTGHNEQFF. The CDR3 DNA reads TGCGCCAGCAACGCCGGGACAGGGCACAATGAGCAGTTCTTC.

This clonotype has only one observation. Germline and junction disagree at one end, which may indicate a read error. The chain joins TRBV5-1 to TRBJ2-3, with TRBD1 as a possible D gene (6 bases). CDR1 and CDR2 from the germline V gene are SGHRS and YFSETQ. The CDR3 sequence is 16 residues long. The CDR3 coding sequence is TGCTCCAGCACCCCCGCAAGAACAGGGATTACAGATACGCAGTATTTT. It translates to CSSTPARTGITDTQYF.